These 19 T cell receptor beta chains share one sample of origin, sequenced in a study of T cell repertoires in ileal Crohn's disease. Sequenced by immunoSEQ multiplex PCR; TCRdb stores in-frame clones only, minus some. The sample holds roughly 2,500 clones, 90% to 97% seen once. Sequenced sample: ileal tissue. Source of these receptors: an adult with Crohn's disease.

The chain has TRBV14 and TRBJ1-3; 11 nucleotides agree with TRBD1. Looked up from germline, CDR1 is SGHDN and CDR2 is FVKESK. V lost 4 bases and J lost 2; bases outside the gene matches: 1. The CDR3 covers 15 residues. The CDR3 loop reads CASSPGQGAGNTIYF. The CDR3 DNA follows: TGTGCCAGCAGCCCGGGACAGGGGGCTGGAAACACCATATATTTT.

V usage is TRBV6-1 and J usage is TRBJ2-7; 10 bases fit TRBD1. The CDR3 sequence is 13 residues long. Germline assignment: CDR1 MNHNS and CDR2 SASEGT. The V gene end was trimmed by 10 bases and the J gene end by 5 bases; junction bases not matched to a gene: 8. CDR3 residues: CATTRTGGNEQYF. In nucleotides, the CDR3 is TGTGCCACCACCCGGACAGGGGGAAACGAGCAGTACTTC.

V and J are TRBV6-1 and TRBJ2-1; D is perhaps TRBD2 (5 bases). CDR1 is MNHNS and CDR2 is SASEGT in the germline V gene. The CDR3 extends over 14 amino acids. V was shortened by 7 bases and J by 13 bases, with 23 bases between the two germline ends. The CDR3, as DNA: TGTGCCAGCATGGTCGGGGAAGGACCGCGGCTCCAGTTCTTC. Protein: CASMVGEGPRLQFF.

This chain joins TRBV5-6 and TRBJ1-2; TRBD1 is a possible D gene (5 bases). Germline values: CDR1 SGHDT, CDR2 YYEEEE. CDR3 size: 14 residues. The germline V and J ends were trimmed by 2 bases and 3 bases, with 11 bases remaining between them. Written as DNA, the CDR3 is TGTGCCAGCAGCTTAGGCAGGGCTGACTATGGCTACACCTTC. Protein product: CASSLGRADYGYTF.

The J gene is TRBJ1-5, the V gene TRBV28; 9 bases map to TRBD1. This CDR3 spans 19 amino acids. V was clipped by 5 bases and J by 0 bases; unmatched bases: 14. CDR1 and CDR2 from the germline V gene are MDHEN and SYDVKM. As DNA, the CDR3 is TGTGCCAGCAGTCAAACCCGGGACAGGGAGACCCATAGCAATCAGCCCCAGCATTTT. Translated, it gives CASSQTRDRETHSNQPQHF.

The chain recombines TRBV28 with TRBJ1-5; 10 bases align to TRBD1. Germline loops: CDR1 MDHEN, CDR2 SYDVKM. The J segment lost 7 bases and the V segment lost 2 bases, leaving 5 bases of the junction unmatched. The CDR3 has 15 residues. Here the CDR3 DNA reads TGTGCCAGCAGTTTAGAGACAGGGGGCTGGCAGCCCCAGCATTTT. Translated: CASSLETGGWQPQHF.

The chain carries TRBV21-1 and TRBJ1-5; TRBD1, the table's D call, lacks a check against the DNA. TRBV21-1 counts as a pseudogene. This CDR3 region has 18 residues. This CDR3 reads CASSKAAQETGRLKPQHF. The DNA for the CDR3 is TGTGCCAGCAGCAAAGCGGCACAGGAAACAGGGCGATTGAAGCCCCAGCATTTT.

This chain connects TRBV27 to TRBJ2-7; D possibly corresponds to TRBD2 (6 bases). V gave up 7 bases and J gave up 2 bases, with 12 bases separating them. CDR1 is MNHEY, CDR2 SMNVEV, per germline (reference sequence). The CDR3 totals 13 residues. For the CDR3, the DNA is TGTGCCAGCATGGGGGGATTACCCTACGAGCAGTACTTC. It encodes CASMGGLPYEQYF.

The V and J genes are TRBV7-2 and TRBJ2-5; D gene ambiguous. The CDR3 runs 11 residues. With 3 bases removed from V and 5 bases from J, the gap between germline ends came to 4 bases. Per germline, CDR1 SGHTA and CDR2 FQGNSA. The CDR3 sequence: CASSFVETQYF. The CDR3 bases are TGTGCCAGCAGCTTCGTGGAGACCCAGTACTTC.

The CDR3 DNA follows: TGTGCCAGCACCAGCGTAGACACCGGGGAGCTGTTTTTT. It translates to CASTSVDTGELFF. V usage is TRBV27 and J usage is TRBJ2-2, with D hard to call. V lost 7 bases and J lost 3, with 9 bases in between. CDR3 length: 13 amino acids. Per germline, CDR1 MNHEY and CDR2 SMNVEV (reference sequence).

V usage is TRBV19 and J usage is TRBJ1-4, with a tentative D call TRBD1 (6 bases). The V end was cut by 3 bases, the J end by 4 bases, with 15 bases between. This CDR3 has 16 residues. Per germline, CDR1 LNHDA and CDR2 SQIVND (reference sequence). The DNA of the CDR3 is TGTGCCAGTAGTATCGGCCAGGGGCTGGTTAATGAAAAACTGTTTTTT. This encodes CASSIGQGLVNEKLFF.

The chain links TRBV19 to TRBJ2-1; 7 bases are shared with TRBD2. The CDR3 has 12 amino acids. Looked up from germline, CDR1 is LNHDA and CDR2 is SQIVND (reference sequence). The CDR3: CAAGWQSGEQFF. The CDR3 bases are TGTGCAGCGGGATGGCAATCCGGTGAGCAGTTCTTC. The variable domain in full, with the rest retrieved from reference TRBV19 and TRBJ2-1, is DGGITQSPKYLFRKEGQNVTLSCEQNLNHDAMYWYRQDPGQGLRLIYYSQIVNDFQKGDIAEGYSVSREKKESFPLTVTSAQKNPTAFYLCAAGWQSGEQFFGPGTRLTVL.

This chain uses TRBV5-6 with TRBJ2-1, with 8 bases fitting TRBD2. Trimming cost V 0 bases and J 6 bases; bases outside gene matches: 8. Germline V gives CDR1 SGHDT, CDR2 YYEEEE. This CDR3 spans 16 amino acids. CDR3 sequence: CASSLVIGGAGNEQFF. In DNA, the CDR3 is TGTGCCAGCAGCTTGGTTATCGGGGGGGCCGGCAATGAGCAGTTCTTC. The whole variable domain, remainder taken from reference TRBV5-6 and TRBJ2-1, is DAGVTQSPTHLIKTRGQQVTLRCSPKSGHDTVSWYQQALGQGPQFIFQYYEEEERQRGNFPDRFSGHQFPNYSSELNVNALLLGDSALYLCASSLVIGGAGNEQFFGPGTRLTVL.

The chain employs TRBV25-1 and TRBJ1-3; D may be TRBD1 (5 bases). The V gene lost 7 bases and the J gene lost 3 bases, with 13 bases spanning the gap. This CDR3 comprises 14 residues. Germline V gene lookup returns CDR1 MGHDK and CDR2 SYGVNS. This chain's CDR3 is CASTYSGGGNTIYF. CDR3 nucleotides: TGTGCCAGCACCTATTCCGGGGGTGGAAACACCATATATTTT.

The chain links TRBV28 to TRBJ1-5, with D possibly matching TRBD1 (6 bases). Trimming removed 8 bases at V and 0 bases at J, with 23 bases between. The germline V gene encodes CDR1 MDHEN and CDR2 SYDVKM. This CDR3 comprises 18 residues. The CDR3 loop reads CASGRGGAPHHSNQPQHF. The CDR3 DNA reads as TGTGCCAGCGGCCGCGGGGGCGCCCCTCACCATAGCAATCAGCCCCAGCATTTT.

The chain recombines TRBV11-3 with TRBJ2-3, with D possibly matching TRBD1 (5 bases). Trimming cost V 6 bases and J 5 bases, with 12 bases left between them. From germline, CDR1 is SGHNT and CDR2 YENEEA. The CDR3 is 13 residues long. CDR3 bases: TGTGCCAGCAGTAAGGGGTATGAAGATACGCAGTATTTT. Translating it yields CASSKGYEDTQYF. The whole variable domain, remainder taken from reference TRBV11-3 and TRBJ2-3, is EAGVVQSPRYKIIEKKQPVAFWCNPISGHNTLYWYLQNLGQGPELLIRYENEEAVDDSQLPKDRFSAERLKGVDSTLKIQPAELGDSAVYLCASSKGYEDTQYFGPGTRLTVL.

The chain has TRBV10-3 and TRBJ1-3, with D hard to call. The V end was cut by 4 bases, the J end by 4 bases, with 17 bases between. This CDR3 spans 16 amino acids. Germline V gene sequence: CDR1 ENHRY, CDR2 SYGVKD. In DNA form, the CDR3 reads TGTGCCATCAGTGGTGACTTAGAACTTACGGGAAACACCATATATTTT. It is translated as CAISGDLELTGNTIYF.

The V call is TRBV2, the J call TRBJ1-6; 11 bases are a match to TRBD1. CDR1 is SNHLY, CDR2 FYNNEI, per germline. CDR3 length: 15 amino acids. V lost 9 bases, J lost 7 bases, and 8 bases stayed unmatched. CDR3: CASTPGQGENSPLHF. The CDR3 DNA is TGTGCCAGTACCCCGGGACAGGGGGAAAATTCACCCCTCCACTTT.

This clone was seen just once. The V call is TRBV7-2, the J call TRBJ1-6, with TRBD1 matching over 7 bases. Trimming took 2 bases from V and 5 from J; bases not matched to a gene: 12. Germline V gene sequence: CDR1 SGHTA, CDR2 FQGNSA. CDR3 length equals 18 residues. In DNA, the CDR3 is TGTGCCAGCAGCTTATATCCCCGGGACAGAGTCAATAATTCACCCCTCCACTTT. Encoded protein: CASSLYPRDRVNNSPLHF.